Listed here are 14 T cell receptor beta chains from one sample, sequenced in a study of blood T cell repertoires in COVID-19. The table came from immunoSEQ multiplex PCR; TCRdb's copy has only in-frame clones and leaves some out. The table has a few hundred thousand clones, roughly four fifths seen once. Sequenced sample: PBMCs or T cells enriched from blood (not recorded which). All receptors come from a man aged 40-50 years who had recovered from COVID-19.

The V gene is TRBV18, the J gene TRBJ1-1; TRBD1 is a possible D gene (6 bases). This CDR3 is built from 14 residues. Trimming took off 2 bases at V and 1 base at J, with 8 bases between the two ends. Germline assignment: CDR1 KGHSH and CDR2 LQKENI. As DNA, the CDR3 is TGTGCCAGCTCACCAACCAGGGGGAACACTGAAGCTTTCTTT. This translates into CASSPTRGNTEAFF.

V and J are TRBV9 and TRBJ2-1; TRBD2 is a possible D gene (6 bases). V was cut by 4 bases and J by 7 bases, with 18 bases left in between. The CDR3 extends over 15 amino acids. Germline V CDR1 and CDR2: SGDLS, YYNGEE. The CDR3 DNA follows: TGTGCCAGCAGCCCCCAGGGAGGTTTAGGTAATGAGCAGTTCTTC. It yields the protein CASSPQGGLGNEQFF.

This chain joins TRBV5-1 and TRBJ1-1, with D hard to call. The CDR3 spans 14 residues. Looked up from germline, CDR1 is SGHRS and CDR2 is YFSETQ. V was shortened by 4 bases and J by 2 bases, with 12 bases between the two germline ends. The CDR3 bases are TGCGCCAGCAGCGTCGGAGACTCAAACACTGAAGCTTTCTTT. This encodes CASSVGDSNTEAFF.

V usage is TRBV5-5 and J usage is TRBJ1-3; the D is unclear. The germline gives CDR1 SGHKS, CDR2 YYEKEE (reference sequence). This CDR3 is built from 14 residues. The V end was cut by 5 bases, the J end by 4 bases, with 13 bases between. The CDR3 DNA reads TGTGCCAGCAGTTCCGTGGGAGAAGGAAACACCATATATTTT. This translates into CASSSVGEGNTIYF.

The J gene is TRBJ2-7, the V gene TRBV23-1; TRBD1 matches at 8 bases. TRBV23-1 qualifies as an ORF whose function is uncertain. The CDR3 covers 19 residues. V lost 2 bases and J lost 2; bases outside the gene matches: 17. The CDR3 DNA reads TGCGCCAGCAGTCAAGCCAGGTGGGAAAAGACAGGGGAGCCCTACGAGCAGTACTTC. Encoded protein: CASSQARWEKTGEPYEQYF.

J is TRBJ1-6 and V is TRBV30; possibly TRBD1 for D (6 bases). V lost 4 bases, J lost 1 base, and 8 bases lay in between. CDR3 length equals 14 residues. Germline assignment: CDR1 GTSNPN and CDR2 SVGIG (reference sequence). In DNA form, the CDR3 reads TGTGCCTGGAACAGGGAGTCCTATAATTCACCCCTCCACTTT. Its translation: CAWNRESYNSPLHF.

The chain joins TRBV25-1 to TRBJ1-1, with TRBD1 identical over 8 bases. The V segment lost 7 bases and the J segment 3 bases; nucleotides outside the gene matches: 4. The germline V gene has CDR1 MGHDK and CDR2 SYGVNS. The CDR3 length is 13 residues. The CDR3 sequence: CASTRTGYTEAFF. For the CDR3, the DNA is TGTGCCAGCACTAGGACAGGGTACACTGAAGCTTTCTTT.

The chain carries TRBV27 and TRBJ2-7, with a possible D match to TRBD1 (6 bases). Germline CDR1 is MNHEY and CDR2 is SMNVEV (reference sequence). The germline V and J ends were trimmed by 5 bases and 2 bases, with 19 bases remaining between them. The CDR3 is made up of 16 amino acids. CDR3 protein: CASSPTRTAKTYEQYF. The CDR3 bases are TGTGCCAGCAGTCCTACCCGGACAGCCAAAACCTACGAGCAGTACTTC.

This chain links TRBV5-1 with TRBJ2-7, with a weak D call TRBD2 (5 bases). Trimming left V 1 base short and J 3 bases short, with 8 bases between. This CDR3 has 13 residues. From germline, CDR1 is SGHRS and CDR2 YFSETQ. The CDR3 bases are TGCGCCAGCAGCTTGCCAGCGGTCTACGAGCAGTACTTC. Residues: CASSLPAVYEQYF.

The rearrangement joins TRBV30 to TRBJ1-5, with TRBD1 matching 7 bases. The CDR3 extends over 14 amino acids. Germline V CDR1 and CDR2: GTSNPN, SVGIG (reference sequence). V shed 3 bases and J 6 bases; nucleotides not matched to a gene: 8. CDR3 amino acids: CAWSKQQGTQPQHF. The DNA of the CDR3 is TGTGCCTGGAGCAAGCAACAGGGGACTCAGCCCCAGCATTTT.

This clone was counted only a few times. This rearrangement joins TRBV5-4 to TRBJ1-2; perhaps TRBD1 as D (5 bases). Trimming removed 0 bases from V and 2 bases from J, with 8 bases in between. The CDR3 length is 14 residues. Germline values: CDR1 SGHNT, CDR2 YYREEE (reference sequence). DNA for the CDR3: TGTGCCAGCAGCTTGGGTGACAGAAACTATGGCTACACCTTC. Amino acid sequence: CASSLGDRNYGYTF.

The chain recombines TRBV27 with TRBJ2-1, with 13 bases identical to TRBD2. Germline V CDR1 and CDR2: MNHEY, SMNVEV (reference sequence). After removal of 6 bases from V and 7 bases from J, the junction contained 6 bases not matched to a gene. The CDR3 is made up of 15 amino acids. CDR3 sequence reads: CASRPTSGRRNEQFF. The CDR3 DNA is TGTGCCAGCAGGCCGACTAGCGGGAGGAGAAATGAGCAGTTCTTC.

The chain links TRBV21-1 to TRBJ1-5; the table names TRBD1, a call not compared with the DNA. TRBV21-1 is described as a pseudogene. CDR3 length: 16 residues. The CDR3: CASSFLGENDNQPQHF. The CDR3 nucleotides are TGTGCCAGCAGCTTCCTAGGGGAAAACGACAATCAGCCCCAGCATTTT.

CDR3 sequence reads: CATSDTRTGDYGYTF. Here the CDR3 DNA reads TGTGCCACCAGTGATACCCGGACAGGGGACTATGGCTACACCTTC. The gene calls are TRBV24-1 and TRBJ1-2; 9 bases fit TRBD1. V was clipped by 3 bases and J by 3 bases; unmatched bases: 4. The CDR3 spans 15 residues. Germline V gene data show CDR1 as KGHDR and CDR2 as SFDVKD.